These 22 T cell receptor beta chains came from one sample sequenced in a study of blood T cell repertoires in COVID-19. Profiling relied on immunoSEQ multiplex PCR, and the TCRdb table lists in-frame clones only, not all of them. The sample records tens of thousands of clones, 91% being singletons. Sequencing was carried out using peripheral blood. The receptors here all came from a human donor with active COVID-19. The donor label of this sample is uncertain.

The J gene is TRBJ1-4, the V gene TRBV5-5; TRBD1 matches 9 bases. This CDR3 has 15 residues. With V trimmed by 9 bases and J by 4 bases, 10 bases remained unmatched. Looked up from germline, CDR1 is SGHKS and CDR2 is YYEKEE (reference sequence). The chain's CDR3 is CATRDRDDLNEKLFF. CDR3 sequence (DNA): TGTGCCACCAGGGACAGGGACGACCTTAATGAAAAACTGTTTTTT.

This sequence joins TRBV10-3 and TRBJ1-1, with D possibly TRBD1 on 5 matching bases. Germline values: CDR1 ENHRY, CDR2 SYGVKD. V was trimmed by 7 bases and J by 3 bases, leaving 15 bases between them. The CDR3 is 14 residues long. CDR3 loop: CAITRGREDTEAFF. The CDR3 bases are TGTGCCATCACACGAGGCAGGGAAGACACTGAAGCTTTCTTT.

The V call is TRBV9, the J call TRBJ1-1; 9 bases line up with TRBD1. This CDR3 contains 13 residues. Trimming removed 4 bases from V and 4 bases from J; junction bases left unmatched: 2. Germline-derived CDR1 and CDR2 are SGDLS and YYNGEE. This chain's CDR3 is CASSTTGGTEAFF. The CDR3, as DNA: TGTGCCAGCAGCACGACAGGGGGCACTGAAGCTTTCTTT. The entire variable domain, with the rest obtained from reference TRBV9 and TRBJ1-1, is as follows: DSGVTQTPKHLITATGQRVTLRCSPRSGDLSVYWYQQSLDQGLQFLIQYYNGEERAKGNILERFSAQQFPDLHSELNLSSLELGDSALYFCASSTTGGTEAFFGQGTRLTVV.

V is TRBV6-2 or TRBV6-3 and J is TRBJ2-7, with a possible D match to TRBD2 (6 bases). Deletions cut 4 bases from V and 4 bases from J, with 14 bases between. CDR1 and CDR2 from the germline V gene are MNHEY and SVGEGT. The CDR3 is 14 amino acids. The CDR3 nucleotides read TGTGCCAGCAGTTCGGGCGGGGACCTATACGAGCAGTACTTC. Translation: CASSSGGDLYEQYF.

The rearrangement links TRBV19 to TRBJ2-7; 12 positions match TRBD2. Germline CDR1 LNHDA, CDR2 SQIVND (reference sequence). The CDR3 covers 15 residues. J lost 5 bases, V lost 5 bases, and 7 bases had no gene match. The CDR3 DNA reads TGTGCCAGTAGTCTATCTAGCGGGAGGGCCAACGAGCAGTACTTC. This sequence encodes CASSLSSGRANEQYF.

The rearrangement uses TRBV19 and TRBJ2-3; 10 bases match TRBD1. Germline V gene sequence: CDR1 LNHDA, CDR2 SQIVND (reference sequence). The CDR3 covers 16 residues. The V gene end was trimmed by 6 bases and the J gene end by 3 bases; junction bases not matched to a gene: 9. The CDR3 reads CASSRQGARKTDTQYF. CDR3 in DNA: TGTGCCAGTAGCAGACAGGGGGCTAGGAAGACAGATACGCAGTATTTT. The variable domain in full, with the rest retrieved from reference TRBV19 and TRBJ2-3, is DGGITQSPKYLFRKEGQNVTLSCEQNLNHDAMYWYRQDPGQGLRLIYYSQIVNDFQKGDIAEGYSVSREKKESFPLTVTSAQKNPTAFYLCASSRQGARKTDTQYFGPGTRLTVL.

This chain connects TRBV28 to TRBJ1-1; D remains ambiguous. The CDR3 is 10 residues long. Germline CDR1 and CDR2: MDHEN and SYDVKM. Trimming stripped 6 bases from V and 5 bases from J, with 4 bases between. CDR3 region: CASRHTEAFF. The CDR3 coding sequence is TGTGCCAGCAGACATACTGAAGCTTTCTTT.

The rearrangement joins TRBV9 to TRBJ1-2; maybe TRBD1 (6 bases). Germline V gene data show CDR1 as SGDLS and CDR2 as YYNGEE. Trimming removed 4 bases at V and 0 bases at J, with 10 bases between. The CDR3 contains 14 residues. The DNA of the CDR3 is TGTGCCAGCAGCCCGGACAGATCTAACTATGGCTACACCTTC. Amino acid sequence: CASSPDRSNYGYTF.

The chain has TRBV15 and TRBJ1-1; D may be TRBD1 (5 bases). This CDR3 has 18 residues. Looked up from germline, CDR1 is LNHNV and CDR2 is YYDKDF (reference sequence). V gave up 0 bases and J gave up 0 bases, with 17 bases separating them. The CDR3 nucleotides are TGTGCCACCAGCAGAGATAGGGCAGGGAGGGATCTGAACACTGAAGCTTTCTTT. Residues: CATSRDRAGRDLNTEAFF. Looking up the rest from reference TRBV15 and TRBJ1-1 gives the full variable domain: DAMVIQNPRYQVTQFGKPVTLSCSQTLNHNVMYWYQQKSSQAPKLLFHYYDKDFNNEADTPDNFQSRRPNTSFCFLDIRSPGLGDTAMYLCATSRDRAGRDLNTEAFFGQGTRLTVV.

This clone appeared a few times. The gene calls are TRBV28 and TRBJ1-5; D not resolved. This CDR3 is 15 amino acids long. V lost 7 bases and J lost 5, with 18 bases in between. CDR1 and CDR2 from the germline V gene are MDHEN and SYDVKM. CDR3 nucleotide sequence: TGTGCCAGCAACTCCTTTCTGGCAGCGCATCAGCCCCAGCATTTT. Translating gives CASNSFLAAHQPQHF.

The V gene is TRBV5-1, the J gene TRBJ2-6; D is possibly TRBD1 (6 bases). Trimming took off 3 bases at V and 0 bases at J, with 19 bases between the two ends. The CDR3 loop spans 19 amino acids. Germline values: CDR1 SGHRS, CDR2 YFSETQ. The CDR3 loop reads CASSSGRGSLDSGANVLTF. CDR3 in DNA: TGCGCCAGCAGCTCCGGTAGGGGGTCACTGGACTCTGGGGCCAACGTCCTGACTTTC. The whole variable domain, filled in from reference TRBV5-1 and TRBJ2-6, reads KAGVTQTPRYLIKTRGQQVTLSCSPISGHRSVSWYQQTPGQGLQFLFEYFSETQRNKGNFPGRFSGRQFSNSRSEMNVSTLELGDSALYLCASSSGRGSLDSGANVLTFGAGSRLTVL.

In DNA form, the CDR3 reads TGTGCCAGCAGCCAACTGACAGGGTGGGAGACCCAGTACTTC. Protein product: CASSQLTGWETQYF. V and J are TRBV14 and TRBJ2-5; 7 positions match TRBD1. Germline V gene data show CDR1 as SGHDN and CDR2 as FVKESK. The length of the CDR3 is 14 residues. V gave up 2 bases and J gave up 5 bases; unmatched junction bases: 5.

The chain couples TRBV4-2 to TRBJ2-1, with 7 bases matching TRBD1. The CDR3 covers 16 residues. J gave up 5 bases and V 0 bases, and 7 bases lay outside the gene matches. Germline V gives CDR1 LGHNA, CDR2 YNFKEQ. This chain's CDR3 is CASSQDDREGHNEQFF. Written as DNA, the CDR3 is TGTGCCAGCAGCCAAGACGACAGGGAAGGCCACAATGAGCAGTTCTTC.

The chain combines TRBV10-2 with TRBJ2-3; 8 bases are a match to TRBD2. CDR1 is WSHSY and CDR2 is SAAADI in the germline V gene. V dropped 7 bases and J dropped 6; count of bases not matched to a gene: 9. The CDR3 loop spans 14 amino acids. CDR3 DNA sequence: TGCGCCAGCACCCTGACTAGCGTGTGGGATACGCAGTATTTT. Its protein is CASTLTSVWDTQYF.

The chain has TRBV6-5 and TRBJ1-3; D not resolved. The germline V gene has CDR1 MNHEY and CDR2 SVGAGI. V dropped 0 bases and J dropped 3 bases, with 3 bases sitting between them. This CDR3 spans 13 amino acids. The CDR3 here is CASSYSSGNTIYF. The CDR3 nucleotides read TGTGCCAGCAGTTACTCGAGTGGAAACACCATATATTTT.

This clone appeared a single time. CDR3 bases: TGCGCCAGCAGCCAACAGACAGCTTCTAGCACAGATACGCAGTATTTT. It encodes CASSQQTASSTDTQYF. The chain recombines TRBV4-3 with TRBJ2-3; weak D call: TRBD1 (5 bases). CDR3 length equals 16 residues. Germline-derived CDR1 and CDR2 are LGHNA and YSLEER. The V and J ends lost 2 bases and 0 bases respectively, with 12 bases between them.

The CDR3 loop reads CAWSGTGVSGYTF. As DNA, the CDR3 is TGTGCCTGGAGTGGGACAGGGGTGAGTGGCTACACCTTC. V is TRBV30 and J is TRBJ1-2; 9 nucleotides line up with TRBD1. V dropped 1 base and J dropped 7; count of bases not matched to a gene: 4. Germline V CDR1 and CDR2: GTSNPN, SVGIG (reference sequence). This CDR3 is built from 13 residues.

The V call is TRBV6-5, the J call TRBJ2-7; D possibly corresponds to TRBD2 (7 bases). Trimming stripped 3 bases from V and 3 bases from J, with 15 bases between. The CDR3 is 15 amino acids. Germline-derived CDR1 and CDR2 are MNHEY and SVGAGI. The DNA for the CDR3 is TGTGCCAGCAGTTATCTGTGGGGGGGCGGCTACGAGCAGTACTTC. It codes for CASSYLWGGGYEQYF.

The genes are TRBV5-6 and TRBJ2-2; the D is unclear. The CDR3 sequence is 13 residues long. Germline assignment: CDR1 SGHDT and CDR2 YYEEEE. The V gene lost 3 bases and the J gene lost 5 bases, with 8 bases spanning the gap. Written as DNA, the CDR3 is TGTGCCAGCAGCTCGGAAGCGACCGGGGAGCTGTTTTTT. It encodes CASSSEATGELFF.

This CDR3 reads CASSLYMSGSVDTQYF. As DNA, the CDR3 is TGTGCCAGCAGCTTATATATGAGCGGGAGCGTAGATACGCAGTATTTT. This chain links TRBV7-2 with TRBJ2-3, with 8 bases that match TRBD2. The CDR3 spans 16 residues. J was trimmed by 5 bases and V by 2 bases; bases with no gene match: 9. CDR1 SGHTA and CDR2 FQGNSA come from the germline V gene.

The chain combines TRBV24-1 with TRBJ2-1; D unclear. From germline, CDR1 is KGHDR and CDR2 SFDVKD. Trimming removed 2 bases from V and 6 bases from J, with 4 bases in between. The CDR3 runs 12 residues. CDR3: CATSDYSNEQFF. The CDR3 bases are TGTGCCACCAGTGATTACAGCAATGAGCAGTTCTTC.

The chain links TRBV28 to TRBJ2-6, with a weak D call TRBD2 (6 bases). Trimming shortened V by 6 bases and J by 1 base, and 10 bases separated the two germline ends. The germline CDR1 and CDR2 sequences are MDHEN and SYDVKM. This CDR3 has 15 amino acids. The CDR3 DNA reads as TGTGCCAGCAGCCCTGGAGGGTCTGGGGCCAACGTCCTGACTTTC. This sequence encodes CASSPGGSGANVLTF. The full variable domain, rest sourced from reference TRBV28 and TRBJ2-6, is DVKVTQSSRYLVKRTGEKVFLECVQDMDHENMFWYRQDPGLGLRLIYFSYDVKMKEKGDIPEGYSVSREKKERFSLILESASTNQTSMYLCASSPGGSGANVLTFGAGSRLTVL.